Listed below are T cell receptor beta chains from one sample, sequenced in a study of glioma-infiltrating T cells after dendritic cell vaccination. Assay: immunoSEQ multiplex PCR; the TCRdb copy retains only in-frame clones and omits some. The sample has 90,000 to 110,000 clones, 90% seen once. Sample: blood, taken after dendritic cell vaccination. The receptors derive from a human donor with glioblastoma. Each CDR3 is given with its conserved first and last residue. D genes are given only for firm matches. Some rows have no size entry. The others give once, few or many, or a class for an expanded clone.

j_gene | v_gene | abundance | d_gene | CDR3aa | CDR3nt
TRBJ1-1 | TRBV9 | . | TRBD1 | CASSLGQGNTEAFF | TGTGCCAGCAGCTTGGGACAGGGGAACACTGAAGCTTTCTTT
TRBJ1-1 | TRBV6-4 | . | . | CASSPSVAPNTEAFF | TGTGCCAGCAGCCCCTCAGTAGCCCCTAACACTGAAGCTTTCTTT
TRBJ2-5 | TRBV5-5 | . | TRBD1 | CATQTGPQETQYF | TGTGCCACACAGACAGGGCCCCAAGAGACCCAGTACTTC
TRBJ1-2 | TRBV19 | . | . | CASKDPGYGYTF | TGTGCCAGTAAAGATCCGGGGTATGGCTACACCTTC
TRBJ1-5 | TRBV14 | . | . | CARESHQPNQPQHF | TGTGCCAGGGAGAGCCATCAACCCAATCAGCCCCAGCATTTT
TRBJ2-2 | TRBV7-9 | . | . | CASSRLRGELFF | TGTGCCAGCAGCCGACTCCGAGGGGAGCTGTTTTTT
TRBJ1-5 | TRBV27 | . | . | CASSLGGSLSQPQHF | TGTGCCAGCAGTTTAGGAGGGAGTCTTAGTCAGCCCCAGCATTTT
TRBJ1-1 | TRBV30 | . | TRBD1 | CAWSPKTGANTEAFF | TGTGCCTGGAGTCCCAAGACAGGGGCGAACACTGAAGCTTTCTTT
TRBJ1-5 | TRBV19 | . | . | CASSTTTMGQPQHF | TGTGCCAGTAGTACGACAACAATGGGTCAGCCCCAGCATTTT
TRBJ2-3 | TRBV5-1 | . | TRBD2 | CASSLAGGSIDTQYF | TGCGCCAGCAGCTTGGCCGGCGGGAGTATCGATACGCAGTATTTT
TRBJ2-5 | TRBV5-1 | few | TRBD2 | CASSSPPGRAPGETQYF | TGCGCCAGCAGCTCCCCTCCTGGGAGGGCGCCAGGGGAGACCCAGTACTTC
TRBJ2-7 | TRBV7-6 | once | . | CASSLGHPGEQYF | TGTGCCAGCAGCTTAGGACACCCGGGGGAGCAGTACTTC
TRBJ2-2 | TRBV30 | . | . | CAWSGANTGELFF | TGTGCCTGGTCGGGGGCGAACACCGGGGAGCTGTTTTTT
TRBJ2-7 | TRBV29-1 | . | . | CSAGDRYEQYF | TGCAGCGCGGGAGACCGCTACGAGCAGTACTTC
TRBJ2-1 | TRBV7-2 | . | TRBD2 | CASSFLLAGAGNEQFF | TGTGCCAGCAGCTTTTTACTAGCGGGAGCGGGCAATGAGCAGTTCTTC
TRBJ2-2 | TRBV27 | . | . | CASRRNRVPSNTGELFF | TGTGCCAGCAGACGAAACAGGGTACCATCGAACACCGGGGAGCTGTTTTTT
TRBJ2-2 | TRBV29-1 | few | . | CSVYAPGAGELFF | TGCAGCGTTTACGCCCCCGGAGCCGGGGAGCTGTTTTTT
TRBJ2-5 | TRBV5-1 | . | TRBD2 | CASSLGLAGDHQETQYF | TGCGCCAGCAGCTTGGGACTAGCGGGGGACCACCAAGAGACCCAGTACTTC
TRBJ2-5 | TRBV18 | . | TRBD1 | CASSQSPQGADETQYF | TGTGCCAGCTCACAGTCCCCCCAGGGGGCGGACGAGACCCAGTACTTC
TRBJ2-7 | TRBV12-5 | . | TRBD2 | CASGPTLADAVYEQYF | TGTGCTAGTGGTCCCACACTAGCGGATGCAGTCTACGAGCAGTACTTC
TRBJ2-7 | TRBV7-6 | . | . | CASSPGTPYEQYF | TGTGCCAGCAGCCCCGGGACACCCTACGAGCAGTACTTC
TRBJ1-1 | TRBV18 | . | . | CASSGPGGAAFF | TGTGCCAGCTCCGGACCCGGAGGTGCAGCTTTCTTT
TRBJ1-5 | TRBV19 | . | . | CASRASNQPQHF | TGTGCCAGTAGAGCCTCCAATCAGCCCCAGCATTTT
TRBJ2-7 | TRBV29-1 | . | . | CSYTDRSYEQYF | TGCAGCTACACCGACAGGTCCTACGAGCAGTACTTC
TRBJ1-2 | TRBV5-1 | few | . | CASSSTGSGGYTF | TGCGCCAGCAGCTCCACAGGATCGGGTGGCTACACCTTC
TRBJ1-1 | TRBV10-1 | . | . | CASSESTGLNTEAFF | TGCGCCAGCAGTGAGTCGACAGGCCTGAACACTGAAGCTTTCTTT
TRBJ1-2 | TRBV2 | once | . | CASSGSREDGYTF | TGTGCCAGCAGTGGATCTCGGGAGGATGGCTACACCTTC
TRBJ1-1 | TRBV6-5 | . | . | CASSYSEAGFGTEAFF | TGTGCCAGCAGTTACTCGGAGGCGGGGTTTGGCACTGAAGCTTTCTTT
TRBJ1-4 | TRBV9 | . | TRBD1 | CASSRDRGNEKLFF | TGTGCCAGCAGCAGGGACAGGGGGAATGAAAAACTGTTTTTT
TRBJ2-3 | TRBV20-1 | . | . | CSAPSPDTQYF | TGCAGCGCGCCTAGCCCAGATACGCAGTATTTT
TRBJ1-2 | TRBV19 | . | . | CASRTDEQERGYTF | TGTGCCAGTAGGACTGACGAACAGGAACGGGGCTACACCTTC
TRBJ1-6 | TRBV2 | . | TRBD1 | CASRGTGEGSPLHF | TGTGCCAGCAGGGGGACAGGGGAGGGGTCCCCCCTCCACTTT
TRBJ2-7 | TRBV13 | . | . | CASSYRRGYYEQYF | TGTGCCAGCAGCTACCGACGGGGGTATTACGAGCAGTACTTC
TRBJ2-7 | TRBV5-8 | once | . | CASSLMGARPIYEQYF | TGTGCCAGCAGCTTGATGGGCGCGCGCCCGATCTACGAGCAGTACTTC
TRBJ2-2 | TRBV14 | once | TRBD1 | CASSGQGASGELFF | TGTGCCAGCAGCGGACAGGGGGCCAGCGGGGAGCTGTTTTTT
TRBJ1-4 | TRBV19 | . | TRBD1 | CASTGGTGRTNEKLFF | TGTGCCAGTACCGGAGGGACAGGGAGAACTAATGAAAAACTGTTTTTT
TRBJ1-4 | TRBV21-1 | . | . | CASSKLGARSEKLFF | TGTGCCAGCAGCAAATTGGGAGCTCGGAGTGAAAAACTGTTTTTT
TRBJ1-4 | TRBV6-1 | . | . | CASSASGAGNEKLFF | TGTGCCAGCAGTGCTTCAGGGGCGGGTAATGAAAAACTGTTTTTT
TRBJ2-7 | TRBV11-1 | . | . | CASSPQRRGYEQYF | TGTGCCAGCAGCCCACAGCGTAGGGGCTACGAGCAGTACTTC
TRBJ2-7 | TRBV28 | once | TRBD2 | CASHEAGGDDEQYF | TGTGCCAGCCACGAAGCGGGGGGGGACGACGAGCAGTACTTC
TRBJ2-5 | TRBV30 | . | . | CAWSEGGGGETQYF | TGTGCCTGGAGTGAGGGGGGGGGCGGCGAGACCCAGTACTTC
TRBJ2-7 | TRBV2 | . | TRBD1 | CASSEPDRVSAYEQYF | TGTGCCAGCAGTGAACCCGACAGGGTGAGTGCCTACGAGCAGTACTTC